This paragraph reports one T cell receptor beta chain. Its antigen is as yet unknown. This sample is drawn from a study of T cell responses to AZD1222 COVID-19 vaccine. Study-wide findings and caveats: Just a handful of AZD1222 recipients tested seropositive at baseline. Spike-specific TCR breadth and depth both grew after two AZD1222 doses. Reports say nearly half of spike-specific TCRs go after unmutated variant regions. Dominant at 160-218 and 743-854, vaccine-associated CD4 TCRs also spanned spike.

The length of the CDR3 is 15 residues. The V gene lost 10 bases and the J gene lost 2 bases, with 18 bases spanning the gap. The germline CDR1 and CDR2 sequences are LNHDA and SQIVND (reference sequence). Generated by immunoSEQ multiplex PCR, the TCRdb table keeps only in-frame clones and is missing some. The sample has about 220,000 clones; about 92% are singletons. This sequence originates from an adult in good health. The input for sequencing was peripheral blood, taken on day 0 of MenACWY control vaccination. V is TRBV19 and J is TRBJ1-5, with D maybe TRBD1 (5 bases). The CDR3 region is CATGGTPSGNQPQHF. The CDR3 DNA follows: TGTGCCACGGGGGGGACCCCATCTGGCAATCAGCCCCAGCATTTT.